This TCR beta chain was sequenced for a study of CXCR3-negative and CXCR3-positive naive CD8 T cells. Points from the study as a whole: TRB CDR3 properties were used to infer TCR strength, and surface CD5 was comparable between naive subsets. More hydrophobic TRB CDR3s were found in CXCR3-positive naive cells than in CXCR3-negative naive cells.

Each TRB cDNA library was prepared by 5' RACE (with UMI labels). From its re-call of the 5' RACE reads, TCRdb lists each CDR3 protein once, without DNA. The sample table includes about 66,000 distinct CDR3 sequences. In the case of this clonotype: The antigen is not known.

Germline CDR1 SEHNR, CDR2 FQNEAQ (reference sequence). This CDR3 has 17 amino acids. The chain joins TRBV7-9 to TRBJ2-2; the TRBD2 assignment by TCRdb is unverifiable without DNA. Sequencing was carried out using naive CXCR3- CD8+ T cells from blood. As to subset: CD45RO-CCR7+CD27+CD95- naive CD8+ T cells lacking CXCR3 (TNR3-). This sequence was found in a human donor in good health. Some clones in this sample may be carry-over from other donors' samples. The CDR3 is CASTLARPSGNTGELFF. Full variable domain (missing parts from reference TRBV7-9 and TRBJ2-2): DTGVSQNPRHKITKRGQNVTFRCDPISEHNRLYWYRQTLGQGPEFLTYFQNEAQLEKSRLLSDRFSAERPKGSFSTLEIQRTEQGDSAMYLCASTLARPSGNTGELFFGEGSRLTVL.